The TCR beta chain described here comes from a study of regulatory T cells in long-lasting Graves disease. General study results and limits: Sharing of public clonotypes was greater in persistent patients (under 3,000) than in new patients (around 880). Under persistent disease, TRBV28, TRBJ1-2 and TRBJ2-5 were used preferentially.

Arm-PCR of CDR3 regions with iRepertoire HTBI primers generated TCR beta libraries. Original analysis: Sample data revealed roughly 62 TRBV and under 15 TRBJ segments. TCRdb called the multiplex PCR reads again in MiXCR, with one record for every CDR3 protein. The V and J calls follow TCRdb's processing rather than the paper's. Seen here are about 290,000 distinct CDR3 sequences, around 20% observed once, and the top ten hold roughly 50%. Germline assignment: CDR1 KGHSH and CDR2 LQKENI. This CDR3 contains 13 residues. After removal of 4 bases from V and 5 bases from J, the junction contained 5 bases not matched to a gene. This clonotype occurred many times. The antigen is not known. Time point given: persistent/refractory GD, antithyroid drugs over 5 years with positive TRAb. PBMCs provided the RNA from which the TCR library was made.

The sequence was collected from a female donor with Graves disease. The specimen was peripheral blood mononuclear cells (PBMCs), collected when the disease was refractory, from a patient treated with antithyroid drugs. The chain has TRBV18 and TRBJ2-7; 7 bases are a match to TRBD1. In DNA form, the CDR3 reads TGTGCCAGCTCACTAAACAGGGGACACGAGCAGTACTTC. Its translation: CASSLNRGHEQYF. Based on the CDR3 plus reference TRBV18 and TRBJ2-7, the full variable domain is NAGVMQNPRHLVRRRGQEARLRCSPMKGHSHVYWYRQLPEEGLKFMVYLQKENIIDESGMPKERFSAEFPKEGPSILRIQQVVRGDSAAYFCASSLNRGHEQYFGPGTRLTVT.